This T cell receptor (beta chain) was found in a study of CD8+ T cells in alopecia areata. Germline CDR1 is SGHRS and CDR2 is YFSETQ. Trimming took 6 bases from V and 1 from J, leaving 10 bases between them. The CDR3 is 13 amino acids. As the sequencing template, cDNA was produced by extracting RNA and reverse transcribing it. Profiled with immunoSEQ multiplex PCR; TCRdb holds only in-frame clones, not every one. The sample includes 55,000 to 65,000 clones, roughly 45% of them seen just once. The rearrangement joins TRBV5-1 to TRBJ1-1; D is unresolved. The TCR sequence derives from a human donor with alopecia areata. The source material was NKG2D-low CD8+ T cells sorted from blood. The chain's CDR3 is CASTLKENTEAFF. CDR3 DNA: TGCGCCAGCACCCTAAAGGAGAACACTGAAGCTTTCTTT.